The 17 T cell receptor beta chains below were found in one sample sequenced in a study of beta chain features in type 1 diabetes. Study outcomes and limitations: Patients with Type 1 diabetes showed moderately but significantly shorter TCRB CDR3s in all four CD4+ subsets.

No antigens are known for them. Expressed TCRB transcripts were sequenced because the isolated RNA had all been reverse transcribed beforehand. TCRdb's copy holds only in-frame clones and misses some; the assay was immunoSEQ multiplex PCR. The sample lists 200,000 to 300,000 clones, roughly 13% occurring once. Material for sequencing was naive CD4+ T cells from blood. These receptor sequences come from a man aged 25-40 years with type 1 diabetes.

This clone was found a few times. This chain connects TRBV5-4 to TRBJ1-2; no definite D call. CDR1 is SGHNT and CDR2 is YYREEE in the germline V gene (reference sequence). Trimming took off 0 bases at V and 2 bases at J, with 8 bases between the two ends. The CDR3 has 14 amino acids. CDR3 DNA sequence: TGTGCCAGCAGCTTGGCGCTCAGAAACTATGGCTACACCTTC. As protein: CASSLALRNYGYTF.

This rearrangement joins TRBV2 to TRBJ1-2; D ambiguous. The CDR3 loop spans 11 amino acids. Germline CDR1 SNHLY, CDR2 FYNNEI. Trimming stripped 2 bases from V and 4 bases from J, with 2 bases between. The CDR3 is CASSELYGYTF. As DNA, the CDR3 is TGTGCCAGCAGTGAACTCTATGGCTACACCTTC.

This clone was found a few times. V usage is TRBV25-1 and J usage is TRBJ2-5, with D perhaps TRBD1 (6 bases). The CDR3 length is 15 residues. From germline, CDR1 is MGHDK and CDR2 SYGVNS. Deletions cut 2 bases from V and 3 bases from J, with 13 bases between. The DNA of the CDR3 is TGTGCCAGCAGTGAAGCAGGGGTCGGGAAAGAGACCCAGTACTTC. It specifies CASSEAGVGKETQYF.

The chain is built from TRBV9 and TRBJ2-1; 12 nucleotides agree with TRBD2. J gave up 7 bases and V 0 bases, and 5 bases lay outside the gene matches. The CDR3 extends over 16 amino acids. The germline CDR1 and CDR2 sequences are SGDLS and YYNGEE. Here the CDR3 reads CASSVDASGRGNEQFF. CDR3 sequence (DNA): TGTGCCAGCAGCGTAGATGCTAGCGGGAGGGGGAATGAGCAGTTCTTC. Full variable domain (remainder filled in from reference TRBV9 and TRBJ2-1): DSGVTQTPKHLITATGQRVTLRCSPRSGDLSVYWYQQSLDQGLQFLIQYYNGEERAKGNILERFSAQQFPDLHSELNLSSLELGDSALYFCASSVDASGRGNEQFFGPGTRLTVL.

This clone was recorded a few times. The V gene is TRBV6-5, the J gene TRBJ2-5, with D possibly being TRBD2 (5 bases). Looked up from germline, CDR1 is MNHEY and CDR2 is SVGAGI. V was pared by 4 bases and J by 2 bases, with 11 bases between. The CDR3 spans 14 residues. DNA for the CDR3: TGTGCCAGCAGTTCCCCGGGGAAACAAGAGACCCAGTACTTC. Amino acids: CASSSPGKQETQYF.

In its sample, this clone was seen a few times. The chain combines TRBV7-9 with TRBJ2-7; no firm D call. Trimming removed 0 bases at V and 0 bases at J, with 9 bases between. The CDR3 sequence is 15 residues long. CDR1 SEHNR and CDR2 FQNEAQ come from the germline V gene (reference sequence). CDR3 sequence (DNA): TGTGCCAGCAGCTTAGCTGGGTGGAGCTCCTACGAGCAGTACTTC. Protein sequence: CASSLAGWSSYEQYF.

This clone occurred a few times. V and J are TRBV2 and TRBJ1-1, with TRBD1 matching over 10 bases. CDR3 length: 11 amino acids. V was pared by 8 bases and J by 12 bases, with 6 bases of the junction left unmatched. CDR1 and CDR2 from the germline V gene are SNHLY and FYNNEI. The CDR3 DNA reads TGTGCCAGCCCGGGACAGGGGTTTACTTTCTTT. Encoded protein: CASPGQGFTFF.

The sample holds a few counts of this clone. The chain links TRBV5-1 to TRBJ2-1; 7 bases align to TRBD1. The trim removed 0 bases at V and 6 bases at J, leaving 6 bases unmatched. CDR3 size: 15 residues. Germline values: CDR1 SGHRS, CDR2 YFSETQ. The CDR3 sequence: CASSLAGTEGNEQFF. In DNA form, the CDR3 reads TGCGCCAGCAGCTTGGCTGGGACAGAGGGCAATGAGCAGTTCTTC.

This clone has more than one count but fewer than ten. The rearrangement links TRBV5-1 to TRBJ1-2, with 7 bases identical to TRBD1. Germline V CDR1 and CDR2: SGHRS, YFSETQ. V lost 1 base to trimming and J lost 2 bases; unmatched junction nucleotides: 2. The CDR3 is made up of 14 amino acids. CDR3 amino acids: CASSLSTGNYGYTF. In DNA, the CDR3 is TGCGCCAGCAGCTTGTCGACAGGGAACTATGGCTACACCTTC.

The chain links TRBV5-1 to TRBJ2-1; the match to TRBD2 covers 12 bases. CDR3 length equals 15 residues. The V segment lost 4 bases and the J segment 3 bases; nucleotides outside the gene matches: 2. Germline CDR1 and CDR2: SGHRS and YFSETQ. DNA of the CDR3: TGCGCCAGCAGCCCGGGACTAGCGGGCTACAATGAGCAGTTCTTC. Its protein is CASSPGLAGYNEQFF.

The chain employs TRBV5-1 and TRBJ2-1; D may be TRBD2 (5 bases). CDR3 length: 16 residues. Germline CDR1 reads SGHRS; CDR2 reads YFSETQ. Trimming left V 0 bases short and J 4 bases short, with 14 bases between. The CDR3 bases are TGCGCCAGCAGCTTGGGTGGCGGGCCGACTTACAATGAGCAGTTCTTC. Encoded protein: CASSLGGGPTYNEQFF.

This chain joins TRBV11-2 and TRBJ2-4; D possibly corresponds to TRBD2 (5 bases). The V end lost 1 base, the J end lost 6 bases, and 16 bases lay between the germline ends. This CDR3 has 16 amino acids. Germline values: CDR1 SGHAT, CDR2 FQNNGV. The CDR3 region is CASSLGSELAGNIQYF. CDR3 sequence (DNA): TGTGCCAGCAGCTTAGGATCGGAGCTCGCGGGAAACATTCAGTACTTC.

This clone was detected a few times. The chain uses TRBV2 and TRBJ1-1; possibly TRBD1 for D (5 bases). The V end was cut by 6 bases, the J end by 5 bases, with 19 bases between. The CDR3 is 15 amino acids. CDR1 SNHLY and CDR2 FYNNEI come from the germline V gene. The CDR3 here is CASSLAGPRGTEAFF. CDR3 in DNA: TGTGCCAGCAGCTTAGCCGGGCCGCGGGGGACTGAAGCTTTCTTT.

In its sample, this clone was seen a few times. Here the CDR3 DNA reads TGTGCCAGCAGCCGCGGGTCTAGCGGGAGCCCCTACAATGAGCAGTTCTTC. Translation gives CASSRGSSGSPYNEQFF. The chain couples TRBV9 to TRBJ2-1; the match to TRBD2 covers 10 bases. Trimming removed 4 bases from V and 2 bases from J; junction bases left unmatched: 9. Per the germline V gene, CDR1 is SGDLS and CDR2 is YYNGEE. The CDR3 contains 17 residues. Looking up the rest from reference TRBV9 and TRBJ2-1 gives the full variable domain: DSGVTQTPKHLITATGQRVTLRCSPRSGDLSVYWYQQSLDQGLQFLIQYYNGEERAKGNILERFSAQQFPDLHSELNLSSLELGDSALYFCASSRGSSGSPYNEQFFGPGTRLTVL.

This clone was observed once. The J gene is TRBJ1-4, the V gene TRBV5-4, with 9 nucleotides matching TRBD1. CDR3 size: 18 residues. Losses at the gene ends were 2 bases for V and 0 bases for J; bases not matched to a gene: 8. CDR1 is SGHNT and CDR2 is YYREEE in the germline V gene (reference sequence). CDR3 nucleotide sequence: TGTGCCAGCAGCTTCGGACAGGGGAAGGGGTCAACTAATGAAAAACTGTTTTTT. Protein: CASSFGQGKGSTNEKLFF.

A few counts support this clone. This chain joins TRBV29-1 and TRBJ1-1, with unresolved D. CDR1 SQVTM and CDR2 ANQGSEA come from the germline V gene. The length of the CDR3 is 15 residues. Trimming stripped 6 bases from V and 0 bases from J, with 17 bases between. The CDR3 DNA reads TGCAGCGTACCGGGGTATCAAGGGATGAACACTGAAGCTTTCTTT. Translation gives CSVPGYQGMNTEAFF.

This clone was counted between two and nine times. The rearrangement uses TRBV30 and TRBJ1-2; D perhaps matches TRBD1 (5 bases). Germline V gene lookup returns CDR1 GTSNPN and CDR2 SVGIG (reference sequence). Trimming removed 2 bases at V and 6 bases at J, with 10 bases between. The CDR3 loop spans 12 amino acids. The CDR3 DNA is TGTGCCTGGAGTCTCAGGGAGGATGGCTACACCTTC. This sequence encodes CAWSLREDGYTF.